The clone carrying this T cell receptor beta chain was observed a few times. Its antigen is not identified. CDR1 and CDR2 from the germline V gene are SQVTM and ANQGSEA. CDR3 length: 13 residues. V lost 3 bases to trimming and J lost 0 bases, with 8 bases between them. This sample is part of a study of beta chain features in type 1 diabetes. The wider study: The examined sorted cells totaled fewer than 110,000,000 across samples. Study-level findings and limits: Type 1 diabetes patients had TCRB CDR3s that were shorter (moderately but significantly so) in all four CD4+ subsets. Over-representation of high TCR-expressing cells was a possible consequence of cDNA sequencing.

cDNA synthesis used the whole RNA isolate, giving expressed TCRB sequences. Profiled with immunoSEQ multiplex PCR; TCRdb holds only in-frame clones, not every one. The table records more than 250,000 clones, roughly an eighth of them present only once. CD4+ naive, central memory, regulatory and stem cell-like memory subsets were isolated by sorting on CD45RO/CCR7/CD25/CD127/CD95/CD27. The purity of all sorted populations exceeded 98%. Sequencing used naive CD4+ T cells from blood. The chain carries TRBV29-1 and TRBJ1-1; D might be TRBD1 (6 bases). The sequence came from a young man with type 1 diabetes. CDR3 residues: CSVERDMNTEAFF. The DNA for the CDR3 is TGCAGCGTTGAGAGGGACATGAACACTGAAGCTTTCTTT.